This is a list of T cell receptor beta chains from one sample in a study of cytomegalovirus exposure and HLA in healthy donors. Repertoires were generated with immunoSEQ multiplex PCR, while TCRdb's copy carries only in-frame clones and drops some. The data contain about 140,000 clones, about four fifths of them seen just once; the ten biggest clones take up roughly 4.8%. The sequenced material came from PBMCs. These receptors all stem from a middle-aged man in good health and CMV-seronegative. The CDR3 runs from the conserved cysteine through the conserved F or W. Each record gives: D gene, V gene, clone size, J gene, CDR3 protein, CDR3 DNA. D genes are given only for firm matches. Size is stated for part of the rows, as once, few or many counts, or as a class when the clone is expanded.

d_gene: NA; v_gene: TRBV10-2; abundance: NA; j_gene: TRBJ1-5; CDR3aa: CASSESSVDQPQHF; CDR3nt: TGCGCCAGCAGTGAGTCGAGCGTGGATCAGCCCCAGCATTTT
d_gene: NA; v_gene: TRBV5-1; abundance: NA; j_gene: TRBJ2-1; CDR3aa: CASSLGSGAGDEQFF; CDR3nt: TGCGCCAGCAGCTTGGGGTCAGGGGCTGGGGATGAGCAGTTCTTC
d_gene: NA; v_gene: TRBV12-5; abundance: NA; j_gene: TRBJ2-1; CDR3aa: CASGLVASEGFF; CDR3nt: TGTGCTAGTGGTTTGGTTGCCAGCGAGGGGTTCTTC
d_gene: NA; v_gene: TRBV19; abundance: few; j_gene: TRBJ1-1; CDR3aa: CASTSLMVQDLVAFF; CDR3nt: TGTGCCAGTACCTCCCTAATGGTGCAAGATCTGGTAGCTTTCTTT
d_gene: TRBD1; v_gene: TRBV9; abundance: NA; j_gene: TRBJ2-7; CDR3aa: CASSVGGGGGQYF; CDR3nt: TGTGCCAGCAGCGTAGGAGGGGGCGGAGGGCAGTACTTC
d_gene: TRBD1; v_gene: TRBV28; abundance: NA; j_gene: TRBJ2-7; CDR3aa: CASSSTGGAYEQYF; CDR3nt: TGTGCCAGCAGTTCTACAGGGGGAGCCTACGAGCAGTACTTC
d_gene: NA; v_gene: TRBV6-5; abundance: NA; j_gene: TRBJ2-7; CDR3aa: CASSYSSQGWSYEQYF; CDR3nt: TGTGCCAGCAGTTACTCCTCGCAGGGATGGTCCTACGAGCAGTACTTC
d_gene: NA; v_gene: TRBV30; abundance: few; j_gene: TRBJ1-1; CDR3aa: CAWSLGGANTEAFF; CDR3nt: TGTGCCTGGAGTTTGGGAGGGGCGAACACTGAAGCTTTCTTT
d_gene: NA; v_gene: TRBV14; abundance: NA; j_gene: TRBJ1-3; CDR3aa: CASSQTRGNGNTIYF; CDR3nt: TGTGCCAGCAGCCAAACGCGGGGGAATGGAAACACCATATATTTT
d_gene: TRBD2; v_gene: TRBV2; abundance: NA; j_gene: TRBJ2-1; CDR3aa: CASRGERGPNNEQFF; CDR3nt: TGTGCCAGCAGGGGGGAGCGGGGGCCTAACAATGAGCAGTTCTTC
d_gene: NA; v_gene: TRBV7-2; abundance: NA; j_gene: TRBJ2-5; CDR3aa: CASSLVGGIQETQYF; CDR3nt: TGTGCCAGCAGCTTAGTAGGAGGGATCCAAGAGACCCAGTACTTC
d_gene: TRBD1; v_gene: TRBV30; abundance: NA; j_gene: TRBJ1-6; CDR3aa: CAWSGTGFSPLHF; CDR3nt: TGTGCCTGGAGTGGGACAGGGTTTTCACCCCTCCACTTT
d_gene: NA; v_gene: TRBV28; abundance: NA; j_gene: TRBJ2-7; CDR3aa: CASSLAPNRRQYF; CDR3nt: TGTGCCAGCAGTTTAGCCCCCAACAGGAGGCAGTACTTC
d_gene: NA; v_gene: TRBV28; abundance: NA; j_gene: TRBJ2-5; CDR3aa: CASSFSSQTQYF; CDR3nt: TGTGCCAGCAGTTTTAGTTCGCAGACCCAGTACTTC
d_gene: TRBD2; v_gene: TRBV10-3; abundance: NA; j_gene: TRBJ2-3; CDR3aa: CAISSGGAVDTQYF; CDR3nt: TGTGCCATCAGTAGCGGGGGGGCAGTAGATACGCAGTATTTT
d_gene: TRBD1; v_gene: TRBV5-1; abundance: NA; j_gene: TRBJ1-1; CDR3aa: CASSWDRGSAFF; CDR3nt: TGCGCCAGCAGCTGGGACAGGGGATCAGCTTTCTTT
d_gene: TRBD1; v_gene: TRBV7-8; abundance: once; j_gene: TRBJ1-2; CDR3aa: CASSPARTGGDGYTF; CDR3nt: TGTGCCAGCAGCCCGGCTCGGACAGGGGGCGATGGCTACACCTTC
d_gene: NA; v_gene: TRBV20-1; abundance: once; j_gene: TRBJ1-3; CDR3aa: CSASLGNTIYF; CDR3nt: TGCAGTGCTAGTTTAGGAAACACCATATATTTT
d_gene: NA; v_gene: TRBV5-6; abundance: NA; j_gene: TRBJ1-2; CDR3aa: CASSLTGRGGYGYTF; CDR3nt: TGTGCCAGCAGCTTGACGGGACGGGGAGGCTATGGCTACACCTTC
d_gene: NA; v_gene: TRBV6-5; abundance: few; j_gene: TRBJ2-2; CDR3aa: CASNGDTNTGELFF; CDR3nt: TGTGCCAGCAATGGGGACACTAACACCGGGGAGCTGTTTTTT
d_gene: NA; v_gene: TRBV7-9; abundance: NA; j_gene: TRBJ1-6; CDR3aa: CSSSLDQRALHF; CDR3nt: TGTTCCAGCAGCTTAGATCAACGAGCCCTCCACTTT
d_gene: NA; v_gene: TRBV19; abundance: NA; j_gene: TRBJ2-1; CDR3aa: CASTLTGVWNEQFF; CDR3nt: TGTGCCAGTACTTTGACAGGAGTCTGGAATGAGCAGTTCTTC
d_gene: NA; v_gene: TRBV9; abundance: NA; j_gene: TRBJ2-7; CDR3aa: CASSVDSTGGEQYF; CDR3nt: TGTGCCAGCAGCGTAGATAGTACCGGAGGCGAGCAGTACTTC
d_gene: TRBD2; v_gene: TRBV9; abundance: NA; j_gene: TRBJ2-3; CDR3aa: CASSVGIAGMVDTQYF; CDR3nt: TGTGCCAGCAGCGTAGGGATAGCGGGGATGGTCGATACGCAGTATTTT
d_gene: NA; v_gene: TRBV7-8; abundance: once; j_gene: TRBJ2-7; CDR3aa: CASSLTRESYEQYF; CDR3nt: TGTGCCAGCAGCTTAACCCGGGAATCCTACGAGCAGTACTTC
d_gene: NA; v_gene: TRBV29-1; abundance: once; j_gene: TRBJ2-7; CDR3aa: CSVEVRRVPYEQYF; CDR3nt: TGCAGCGTTGAAGTCCGACGGGTTCCCTACGAGCAGTACTTC
d_gene: TRBD1; v_gene: TRBV4-1; abundance: few; j_gene: TRBJ1-5; CDR3aa: CASSQEGGAVRPQHF; CDR3nt: TGCGCCAGCAGCCAAGAAGGGGGCGCGGTTCGGCCCCAGCATTTT
d_gene: TRBD1; v_gene: TRBV7-9; abundance: NA; j_gene: TRBJ1-1; CDR3aa: CASSPTGRNTEAFF; CDR3nt: TGTGCCAGCAGCCCGACAGGGAGGAACACTGAAGCTTTCTTT
d_gene: NA; v_gene: TRBV2; abundance: NA; j_gene: TRBJ2-5; CDR3aa: CASSDGGGPGETQYF; CDR3nt: TGTGCCAGCAGTGATGGGGGGGGGCCGGGAGAGACCCAGTACTTC
d_gene: TRBD1; v_gene: TRBV9; abundance: NA; j_gene: TRBJ1-3; CDR3aa: CASSVKQGAGNTIYF; CDR3nt: TGTGCCAGCAGCGTAAAACAGGGGGCTGGAAACACCATATATTTT
d_gene: NA; v_gene: TRBV6-5; abundance: NA; j_gene: TRBJ1-1; CDR3aa: CASSYSQEHTEAFF; CDR3nt: TGTGCCAGCAGTTACTCACAGGAACACACTGAAGCTTTCTTT